Listed here are 32 T cell receptor beta chains from one sample, sequenced in a study of T cell responses to AZD1222 COVID-19 vaccine. The protocol was immunoSEQ multiplex PCR, while the TCRdb copy is restricted to in-frame clones and leaves out a portion. The sample holds some 130,000 clones, 93% seen once. The sequencing here drew on peripheral blood, taken on day 0 of AZD1222 vaccination. The receptors come from an adult in good health.

CDR3 nucleotide sequence: TGCGCCAGCAGCCAAGGTCCAGCAGGGCCATTCTATGGCTACACCTTC. The encoded protein is CASSQGPAGPFYGYTF. This chain links TRBV4-1 with TRBJ1-2; a possible D gene is TRBD1 (5 bases). The CDR3 spans 16 residues. Germline values: CDR1 MGHRA, CDR2 YSYEKL. The V end was cut by 1 base, the J end by 4 bases, with 16 bases between.

The chain employs TRBV7-8 and TRBJ1-1; the match to TRBD1 covers 8 bases. Per germline, CDR1 SGHVS and CDR2 FQNEAQ. With V trimmed by 3 bases and J by 8 bases, 5 bases remained unmatched. The CDR3 is made up of 13 amino acids. The CDR3 reads CASSLTGAGEAFF. The CDR3 nucleotides are TGTGCCAGCAGCTTGACAGGGGCTGGGGAAGCTTTCTTT.

V gene TRBV27 combines with J gene TRBJ2-7; D uncertain. The CDR3 runs to 10 residues. Deletions cut 4 bases from V and 5 bases from J, with 3 bases between. CDR1 and CDR2 from the germline V gene are MNHEY and SMNVEV (reference sequence). The CDR3 loop reads CASSYNEQYF. CDR3 in DNA: TGTGCCAGCAGTTATAACGAGCAGTACTTC.

The DNA for the CDR3 is TGTGCCAGCAGCTTAGAAGGGACTAGCGGCCCAGGAGGGGAGCTGTTTTTT. This codes for CASSLEGTSGPGGELFF. The chain recombines TRBV11-2 with TRBJ2-2, with TRBD2 identical over 11 bases. The junction had 8 bases not matched to a gene; V was cut back by 0 bases and J by 8 bases. Germline V gene lookup returns CDR1 SGHAT and CDR2 FQNNGV. The CDR3 runs to 17 residues.

The chain has TRBV2 and TRBJ2-4, with 12 positions matching TRBD2. Germline lookup yields CDR1 SNHLY and CDR2 FYNNEI. Trimming at V came to 2 bases and at J to 11 bases, leaving 4 bases not matched to a gene. CDR3 length: 14 amino acids. The CDR3 sequence: CASSERTSGALQYF. CDR3 in DNA: TGTGCCAGCAGTGAAAGGACTAGCGGGGCCCTTCAGTACTTC.

This clone is a singleton in its sample. The chain combines TRBV7-9 with TRBJ2-1; tentative D call: TRBD2 (6 bases). This CDR3 spans 16 amino acids. The germline gives CDR1 SEHNR, CDR2 FQNEAQ (reference sequence). The V gene lost 2 bases and the J gene lost 5 bases, with 16 bases spanning the gap. CDR3 sequence (DNA): TGTGCCAGCAGCTTACGCACGGGAGCTGTGAACAATGAGCAGTTCTTC. Translating gives CASSLRTGAVNNEQFF.

The rearrangement links TRBV9 to TRBJ1-5; the D gene is possibly TRBD1 (6 bases). Germline V gives CDR1 SGDLS, CDR2 YYNGEE. Trimming shortened V by 4 bases and J by 4 bases, and 18 bases separated the two germline ends. CDR3 length: 16 residues. The CDR3 region has the DNA TGTGCCAGCAGCCCAGGAGGCGGGGGCGGGAATCAGCCCCAGCATTTT. Its translation: CASSPGGGGGNQPQHF.

J is TRBJ1-3 and V is TRBV11-2, with D possibly being TRBD1 (5 bases). From germline, CDR1 is SGHAT and CDR2 FQNNGV. The CDR3 covers 15 residues. V was clipped by 3 bases and J by 2 bases, with 11 bases between them. The CDR3 coding sequence is TGTGCCAGCAGCTTCAGGGTAACACCTGGAAACACCATATATTTT. Residues: CASSFRVTPGNTIYF. Based on the CDR3 plus reference TRBV11-2 and TRBJ1-3, the full variable domain is EAGVAQSPRYKIIEKRQSVAFWCNPISGHATLYWYQQILGQGPKLLIQFQNNGVVDDSQLPKDRFSAERLKGVDSTLKIQPAKLEDSAVYLCASSFRVTPGNTIYFGEGSWLTVV.

The V and J genes are TRBV9 and TRBJ2-1; D gene unclear. Germline CDR1 SGDLS, CDR2 YYNGEE. The CDR3 totals 15 residues. Between the trimmed V and J ends, which lost 1 base and 0 bases, there was a span of 8 bases. The CDR3 region is CASSVIPSSYNEQFF. CDR3 bases: TGTGCCAGCAGCGTAATTCCGAGCTCCTACAATGAGCAGTTCTTC.

This rearrangement joins TRBV7-3 to TRBJ2-3, with 9 bases that match TRBD2. Germline V CDR1 and CDR2: SGHTA, FQGTGA. The CDR3 has 16 amino acids. The V segment lost 0 bases and the J segment 1 base; nucleotides outside the gene matches: 2. DNA of the CDR3: TGTGCCAGCAGCTTAACGGCGGGAGGGGGCACAGATACGCAGTATTTT. This translates into CASSLTAGGGTDTQYF.

This chain connects TRBV6-2 or TRBV6-3 to TRBJ2-7; no reliable D call. The germline V and J ends were trimmed by 6 bases and 4 bases, with 10 bases remaining between them. This CDR3 is built from 12 residues. In germline, CDR1 is MNHEY, CDR2 SVGEGT. The CDR3 sequence is CASSDPGYEQYF. The CDR3 DNA sequence: TGTGCCAGCAGCGACCCTGGTTACGAGCAGTACTTC.

The chain recombines TRBV28 with TRBJ1-6; a possible D gene is TRBD1 (5 bases). Germline assignment: CDR1 MDHEN and CDR2 SYDVKM. The CDR3 consists of 13 residues. Trimming stripped 7 bases from V and 13 bases from J, with 17 bases between. In nucleotides, the CDR3 is TGTGCCAGCATTCAGGGTTTGGTAGTTCCCCTCCACTTT. It is translated as CASIQGLVVPLHF.

Of note for this clone: The same CDR3 can be traced to other DNA sequences in this sample. The chain uses TRBV19 and TRBJ2-2, with D unresolved. Per the germline V gene, CDR1 is LNHDA and CDR2 is SQIVND (reference sequence). Trimming removed 3 bases at V and 0 bases at J, with 11 bases between. The CDR3 has 16 residues. The CDR3 region is CASSIAGGANTGELFF. In DNA, the CDR3 is TGTGCCAGTAGTATTGCTGGTGGAGCGAACACCGGGGAGCTGTTTTTT.

The chain couples TRBV19 to TRBJ2-1; 8 bases match TRBD1. CDR3 length: 16 amino acids. The germline gives CDR1 LNHDA, CDR2 SQIVND (reference sequence). The ends lost 0 bases at V and 12 bases at J; junction bases unmatched: 13. The CDR3 reads CASSIDGTGSTDWQFF. Written as DNA, the CDR3 is TGTGCCAGTAGTATAGATGGGACAGGATCGACCGATTGGCAGTTCTTC.

V is TRBV29-1 and J is TRBJ1-2; TRBD1 matches at 9 bases. The V segment lost 6 bases and the J segment 4 bases; nucleotides outside the gene matches: 12. There are 15 residues in the CDR3. Per the germline V gene, CDR1 is SQVTM and CDR2 is ANQGSEA. The CDR3 spells CSVPIPQGASYGYTF. In DNA form, the CDR3 reads TGCAGCGTCCCCATTCCACAGGGGGCTAGCTATGGCTACACCTTC. Drawing the rest from reference TRBV29-1 and TRBJ1-2, the complete variable domain is SAVISQKPSRDICQRGTSLTIQCQVDSQVTMMFWYRQQPGQSLTLIATANQGSEATYESGFVIDKFPISRPNLTFSTLTVSNMSPEDSSIYLCSVPIPQGASYGYTFGSGTRLTVV.

This clone was seen a single time. The rearrangement links TRBV19 to TRBJ2-7; 10 nucleotides agree with TRBD1. From germline, CDR1 is LNHDA and CDR2 SQIVND (reference sequence). V trimming: 5 bases; J trimming: 4 bases; junction bases outside the gene matches: 5. The CDR3 totals 14 residues. The CDR3 nucleotides are TGTGCCAGTAGTCCCGGACAGGGGGGTTACGAGCAGTACTTC. It yields the protein CASSPGQGGYEQYF.

V and J are TRBV6-5 and TRBJ2-7; D is possibly TRBD1 (6 bases). V lost 6 bases and J 0 bases, leaving 12 bases between the germline ends. CDR1 is MNHEY, CDR2 SVGAGI, per germline. The CDR3 covers 14 residues. CDR3 region: CASRTYRDSYEQYF. CDR3 bases: TGTGCCAGCAGGACCTACAGGGACTCCTACGAGCAGTACTTC.

The chain employs TRBV10-3 and TRBJ2-1; D is undetermined. The CDR3 has 14 amino acids. Trimming left V 6 bases short and J 5 bases short, with 14 bases between. Germline loops: CDR1 ENHRY, CDR2 SYGVKD. CDR3 sequence: CAISPILLDNEQFF. The CDR3 coding sequence is TGTGCCATCAGCCCAATCTTACTCGACAATGAGCAGTTCTTC.

CDR3 bases: TGTGCCAGCAGTGAATGGGCAGGGGGGAACACCGGGGAGCTGTTTTTT. This encodes CASSEWAGGNTGELFF. This sequence joins TRBV6-1 and TRBJ2-2; 7 bases match TRBD1. Germline V gene data show CDR1 as MNHNS and CDR2 as SASEGT. Unmatched junction bases numbered 4, after V lost 2 bases and J lost 1 base. CDR3 length equals 16 residues.

The chain combines TRBV9 with TRBJ2-2, with 11 bases lining up with TRBD1. CDR1 SGDLS and CDR2 YYNGEE come from the germline V gene. The CDR3 consists of 15 residues. V lost 3 bases, J lost 4 bases, and 2 bases stayed unmatched. The CDR3 DNA reads TGTGCCAGCAGCGCAGGGACAGGGGGCACCGGGGAGCTGTTTTTT. Its protein is CASSAGTGGTGELFF.

V is TRBV24-1 and J is TRBJ2-1; 12 nucleotides agree with TRBD2. CDR1 KGHDR and CDR2 SFDVKD come from the germline V gene. The CDR3 totals 20 residues. V shed 7 bases, J shed 1 base, and the junction held 16 bases outside the gene matches. In nucleotides, the CDR3 is TGTGCCACCAGCTCCCAACCAAACTACGGACTAGCGGGATCCTACAATGAGCAGTTCTTC. Amino acid sequence: CATSSQPNYGLAGSYNEQFF.

The chain employs TRBV5-1 and TRBJ1-1; 7 bases agree with TRBD1. This CDR3 is 15 amino acids long. Germline V CDR1 and CDR2: SGHRS, YFSETQ. Trimming cost V 1 base and J 0 bases; bases outside gene matches: 3. CDR3 in amino acids: CASSLMGQMNTEAFF. CDR3 nucleotide sequence: TGCGCCAGCAGCTTGATGGGACAGATGAACACTGAAGCTTTCTTT.

This chain connects TRBV5-6 to TRBJ1-2, with TRBD1 matching 7 bases. Trimming at V came to 3 bases and at J to 8 bases, leaving 10 bases not matched to a gene. Per germline, CDR1 SGHDT and CDR2 YYEEEE. The CDR3 sequence is 14 residues long. In nucleotides, the CDR3 is TGTGCCAGCAGCTACAGGGGACCCAAGCAGGGCTACACCTTC. Protein product: CASSYRGPKQGYTF.

The chain uses TRBV5-6 and TRBJ1-2, with a tentative D call TRBD1 (5 bases). The CDR3 loop spans 14 amino acids. The germline V and J ends were trimmed by 4 bases and 4 bases, with 14 bases remaining between them. The V gene's germline CDR1 is SGHDT and CDR2 YYEEEE. This CDR3 is CASSPRRGLYGYTF. The CDR3 nucleotides are TGTGCCAGCAGCCCGAGGCGGGGCCTCTATGGCTACACCTTC. Supplemented by reference TRBV5-6 and TRBJ1-2, the full variable domain reads DAGVTQSPTHLIKTRGQQVTLRCSPKSGHDTVSWYQQALGQGPQFIFQYYEEEERQRGNFPDRFSGHQFPNYSSELNVNALLLGDSALYLCASSPRRGLYGYTFGSGTRLTVV.

CDR3 protein: CASSLGQGWNEQFF. Here the CDR3 DNA reads TGTGCCAGCAGCTTGGGGCAGGGGTGGAATGAGCAGTTCTTC. V usage is TRBV5-6 and J usage is TRBJ2-1, with D maybe TRBD1 (6 bases). V lost 0 bases to trimming and J lost 7 bases, with 11 bases between them. This CDR3 has 14 residues. Looked up from germline, CDR1 is SGHDT and CDR2 is YYEEEE.

The V gene is TRBV10-3, the J gene TRBJ2-2, with 15 positions matching TRBD2. V gave up 6 bases and J gave up 8 bases; unmatched junction bases: 7. CDR1 is ENHRY and CDR2 is SYGVKD in the germline V gene. The CDR3 totals 16 residues. The CDR3 region is CAISRTSGRATGELFF. In nucleotides, the CDR3 is TGTGCCATCAGCCGGACTAGCGGGAGGGCCACAGGGGAGCTGTTTTTT.

The genes are TRBV6-5 and TRBJ1-1, with D possibly being TRBD1 (5 bases). CDR3 length equals 11 residues. Germline loops: CDR1 MNHEY, CDR2 SVGAGI. The V and J ends lost 8 bases and 3 bases respectively, with 7 bases between them. The CDR3 here is CASFRDTEAFF. CDR3 in DNA: TGTGCCAGCTTCAGGGACACTGAAGCTTTCTTT.

The chain links TRBV10-2 to TRBJ1-2; 7 bases line up with TRBD1. CDR1 is WSHSY and CDR2 is SAAADI in the germline V gene. J gave up 0 bases and V 4 bases, and 11 bases lay outside the gene matches. The CDR3 sequence is 17 residues long. CDR3 bases: TGCGCCAGCAGTGTTGACAGAGGGGGCTTAGCTAACTATGGCTACACCTTC. It specifies CASSVDRGGLANYGYTF.

The chain couples TRBV5-4 to TRBJ2-1, with 7 bases aligning to TRBD1. The germline gives CDR1 SGHNT, CDR2 YYREEE (reference sequence). The CDR3 totals 14 residues. V shed 1 base, J shed 8 bases, and the junction held 6 bases outside the gene matches. The CDR3 sequence: CASSLNPGGDEQFF. CDR3 in DNA: TGTGCCAGCAGCTTGAATCCAGGGGGAGATGAGCAGTTCTTC.

CDR3 in DNA: TGTGCCAGCAGCTTAGCCGGGGGAGACACTGAAGCTTTCTTT. Amino acids: CASSLAGGDTEAFF. The chain recombines TRBV11-3 with TRBJ1-1, with a tentative D call TRBD1 (5 bases). Trimming pared 1 base from V and 3 bases from J, leaving 9 bases between. The CDR3 is made up of 14 amino acids. CDR1 is SGHNT and CDR2 is YENEEA in the germline V gene.

This chain joins TRBV19 and TRBJ2-7; D may be TRBD1 (5 bases). The CDR3 loop spans 15 amino acids. Trimming took 2 bases from V and 0 from J, leaving 11 bases between them. Germline V CDR1 and CDR2: LNHDA, SQIVND (reference sequence). The chain's CDR3 is CASSIHKGFSYEQYF. The CDR3 DNA sequence: TGTGCCAGTAGTATACACAAGGGGTTCTCCTACGAGCAGTACTTC.

This clone was counted once. J is TRBJ1-5 and V is TRBV28; D ambiguous. Trimming took 7 bases from V and 0 from J, leaving 4 bases between them. The CDR3 covers 12 residues. Germline V gives CDR1 MDHEN, CDR2 SYDVKM. CDR3 coding DNA: TGTGCCAGCAACGATAGCAATCAGCCCCAGCATTTT. As protein: CASNDSNQPQHF.